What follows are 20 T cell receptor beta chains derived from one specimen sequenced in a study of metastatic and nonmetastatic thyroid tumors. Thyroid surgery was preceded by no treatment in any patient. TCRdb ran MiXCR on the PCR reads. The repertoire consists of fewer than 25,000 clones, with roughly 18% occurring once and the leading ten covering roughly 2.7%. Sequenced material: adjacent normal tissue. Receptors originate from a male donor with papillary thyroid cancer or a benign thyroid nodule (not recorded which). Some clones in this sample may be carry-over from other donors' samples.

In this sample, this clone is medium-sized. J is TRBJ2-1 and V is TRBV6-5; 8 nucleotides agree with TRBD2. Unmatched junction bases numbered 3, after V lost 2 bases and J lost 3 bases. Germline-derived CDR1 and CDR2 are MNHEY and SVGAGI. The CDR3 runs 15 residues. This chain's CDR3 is CASSYPGTSYNEQFF. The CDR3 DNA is TGTGCCAGCAGTTACCCCGGGACTAGCTACAATGAGCAGTTCTTC.

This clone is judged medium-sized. This CDR3 reads CSAGQGGYGLRGGYTF. The CDR3 DNA is TGCAGTGCCGGACAGGGGGGATACGGCTTACGGGGAGGCTACACCTTC. The rearrangement joins TRBV20-1 to TRBJ1-2; TRBD1 aligns across 10 bases. J gave up 8 bases and V 6 bases, and 18 bases lay outside the gene matches. CDR1 DFQATT and CDR2 SNEGSKA come from the germline V gene (reference sequence). The CDR3 contains 16 residues.

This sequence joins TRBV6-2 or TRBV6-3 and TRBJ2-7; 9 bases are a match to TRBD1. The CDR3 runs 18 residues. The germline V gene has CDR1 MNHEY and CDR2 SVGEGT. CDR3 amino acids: CQHSTGGSERQSSYEQYV. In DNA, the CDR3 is TGTCAACATAGCACAGGGGGCTCTGAGCGGCAAAGCTCCTACGAGCAGTACGTT.

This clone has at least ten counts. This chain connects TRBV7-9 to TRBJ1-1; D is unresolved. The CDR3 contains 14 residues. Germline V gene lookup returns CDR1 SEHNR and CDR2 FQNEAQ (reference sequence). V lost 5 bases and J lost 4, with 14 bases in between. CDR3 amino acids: CASSHTFPGTEAFF. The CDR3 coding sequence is TGTGCCAGCAGCCACACATTTCCGGGCACTGAAGCTTTCTTT. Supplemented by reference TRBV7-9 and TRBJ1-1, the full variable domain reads DTGVSQNPRHKITKRGQNVTFRCDPISEHNRLYWYRQTLGQGPEFLTYFQNEAQLEKSRLLSDRFSAERPKGSFSTLEIQRTEQGDSAMYLCASSHTFPGTEAFFGQGTRLTVV.

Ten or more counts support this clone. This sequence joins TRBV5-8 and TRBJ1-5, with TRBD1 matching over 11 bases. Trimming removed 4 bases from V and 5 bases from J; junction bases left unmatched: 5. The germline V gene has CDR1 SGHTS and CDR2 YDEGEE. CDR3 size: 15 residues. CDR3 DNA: TGTGCCAGCAGCCGGGGGGACAGGGGGTATCAGCCCCAGCATTTT. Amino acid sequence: CASSRGDRGYQPQHF.

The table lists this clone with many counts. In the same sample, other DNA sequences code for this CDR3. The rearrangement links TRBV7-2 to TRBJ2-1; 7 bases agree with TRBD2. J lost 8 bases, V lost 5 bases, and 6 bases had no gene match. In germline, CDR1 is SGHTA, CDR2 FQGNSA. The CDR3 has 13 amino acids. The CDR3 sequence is CASSQPSGDEQFF. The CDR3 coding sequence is TGTGCCAGCAGCCAACCCAGCGGGGATGAGCAGTTCTTC.

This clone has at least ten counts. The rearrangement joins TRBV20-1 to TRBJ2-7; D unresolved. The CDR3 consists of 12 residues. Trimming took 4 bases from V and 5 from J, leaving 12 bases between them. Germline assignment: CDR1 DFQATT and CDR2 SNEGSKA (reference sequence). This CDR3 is CSATVWVHEQYV. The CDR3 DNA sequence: TGCAGTGCTACGGTCTGGGTCCACGAGCAGTACGTC.

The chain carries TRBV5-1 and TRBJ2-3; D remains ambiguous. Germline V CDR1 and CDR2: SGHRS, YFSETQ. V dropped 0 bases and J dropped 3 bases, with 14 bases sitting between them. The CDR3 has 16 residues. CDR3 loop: CASSLEQALRTDTQYF. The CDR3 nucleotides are TGCGCCAGCAGCTTGGAGCAGGCCCTTAGGACAGATACGCAGTATTTT.

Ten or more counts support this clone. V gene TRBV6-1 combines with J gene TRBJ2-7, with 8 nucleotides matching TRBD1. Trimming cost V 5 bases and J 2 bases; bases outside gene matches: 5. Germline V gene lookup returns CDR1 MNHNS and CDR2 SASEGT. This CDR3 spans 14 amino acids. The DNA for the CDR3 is TGTGCCAGCAGTACCGGACAGGGCACCTACGAGCAGTACTTC. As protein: CASSTGQGTYEQYF.

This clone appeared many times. CDR3 residues: CAISPDRGADEKLFF. In nucleotides, the CDR3 is TGTGCCATCAGCCCGGACCGGGGGGCGGATGAAAAACTGTTTTTT. The chain couples TRBV10-3 to TRBJ1-4; perhaps TRBD1 as D (6 bases). The CDR3 spans 15 residues. Germline V gene data show CDR1 as ENHRY and CDR2 as SYGVKD. Trimming took off 6 bases at V and 6 bases at J, with 17 bases between the two ends.

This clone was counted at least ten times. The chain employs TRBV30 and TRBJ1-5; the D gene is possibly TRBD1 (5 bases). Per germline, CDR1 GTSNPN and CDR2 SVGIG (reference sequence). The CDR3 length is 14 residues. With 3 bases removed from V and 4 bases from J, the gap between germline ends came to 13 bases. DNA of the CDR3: TGTGCCTGGAGATTGGGGGGGGGGAATCAGCCCCAGCATTTT. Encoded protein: CAWRLGGGNQPQHF. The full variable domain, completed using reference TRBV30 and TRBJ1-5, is SQTIHQWPATLVQPVGSPLSLECTVEGTSNPNLYWYRQAAGRGLQLLFYSVGIGQISSEVPQNLSASRPQDRQFILSSKKLLLSDSGFYLCAWRLGGGNQPQHFGDGTRLSIL.

CDR3 loop: CASTFTGGTDTQHF. DNA for the CDR3: TGTGCCAGCACCTTTACGGGGGGCACAGATACGCAGCATTTT. The V and J genes are TRBV7-3 and TRBJ2-3; perhaps TRBD1 as D (6 bases). The DNA end is a closer match to TRBJ1-5, so the J assignment may be wrong. Germline V lookup: CDR1 SGHTA, CDR2 FQGTGA. CDR3 size: 14 residues.

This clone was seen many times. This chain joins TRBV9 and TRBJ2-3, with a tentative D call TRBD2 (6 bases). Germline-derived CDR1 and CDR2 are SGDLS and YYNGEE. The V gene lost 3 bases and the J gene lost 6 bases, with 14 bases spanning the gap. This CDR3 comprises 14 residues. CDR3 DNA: TGTGCCAGCAGCGCCCCCGGAGGGAGGGATACGCAGTATTTT. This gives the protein CASSAPGGRDTQYF. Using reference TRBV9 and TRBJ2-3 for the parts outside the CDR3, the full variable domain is DSGVTQTPKHLITATGQRVTLRCSPRSGDLSVYWYQQSLDQGLQFLIQYYNGEERAKGNILERFSAQQFPDLHSELNLSSLELGDSALYFCASSAPGGRDTQYFGPGTRLTVL.

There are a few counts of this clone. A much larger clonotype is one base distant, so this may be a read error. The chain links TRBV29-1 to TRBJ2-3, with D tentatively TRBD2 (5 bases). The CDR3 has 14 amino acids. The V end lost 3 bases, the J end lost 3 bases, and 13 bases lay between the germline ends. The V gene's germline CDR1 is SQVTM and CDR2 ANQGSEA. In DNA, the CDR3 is TGCAGCGTTGATTTCACGGGAATGACAGATACGCAGTATTTT. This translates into CSVDFTGMTDTQYF.

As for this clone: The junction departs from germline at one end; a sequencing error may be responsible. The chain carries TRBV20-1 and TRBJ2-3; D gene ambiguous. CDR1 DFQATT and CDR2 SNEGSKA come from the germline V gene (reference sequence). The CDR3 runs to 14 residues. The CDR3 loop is CSAPSSISTDTQYF. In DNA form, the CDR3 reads TGTAGTGCCCCCAGCTCGATTAGCACAGATACGCAGTATTTT.

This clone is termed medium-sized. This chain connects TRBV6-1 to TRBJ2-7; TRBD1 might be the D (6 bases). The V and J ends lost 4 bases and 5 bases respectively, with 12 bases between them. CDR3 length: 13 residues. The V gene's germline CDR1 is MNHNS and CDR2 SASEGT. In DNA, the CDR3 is TGTGCCAGCAGTGCGGGACAAAGGAACGAGCAGTACGTC. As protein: CASSAGQRNEQYV.

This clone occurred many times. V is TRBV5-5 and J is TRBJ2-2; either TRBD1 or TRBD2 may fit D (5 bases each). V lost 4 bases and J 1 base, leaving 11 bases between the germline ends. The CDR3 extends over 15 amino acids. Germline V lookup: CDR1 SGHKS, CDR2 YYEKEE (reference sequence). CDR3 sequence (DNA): TGTGCCAGCAGCCTCGGGGCGGGGAACACCGGGGAGCTGTTTTTT. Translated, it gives CASSLGAGNTGELFF.

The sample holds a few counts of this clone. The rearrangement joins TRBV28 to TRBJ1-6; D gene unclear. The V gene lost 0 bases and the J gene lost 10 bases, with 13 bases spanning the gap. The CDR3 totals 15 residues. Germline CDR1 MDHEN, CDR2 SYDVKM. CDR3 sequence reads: CASSLWGSAGSPLHF. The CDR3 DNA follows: TGTGCCAGCAGTTTATGGGGATCGGCAGGATCACCCCTCCACTTT.

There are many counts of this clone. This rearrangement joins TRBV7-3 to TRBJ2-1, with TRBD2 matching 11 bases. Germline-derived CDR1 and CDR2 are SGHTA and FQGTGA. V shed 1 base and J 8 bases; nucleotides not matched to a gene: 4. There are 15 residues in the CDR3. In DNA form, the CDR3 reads TGTGCCAGCAGCTTAAGTAGCGGGAGGGCCGATGAGCAGTTCTTC. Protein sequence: CASSLSSGRADEQFF.

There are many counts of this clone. The CDR3 loop is CASSGTATSGGGTDTQYF. The CDR3 DNA follows: TGTGCCAGCAGCGGGACCGCGACTAGCGGGGGGGGGACAGATACGCAGTATTTT. This chain links TRBV9 with TRBJ2-3; 14 nucleotides align to TRBD2. Trimming took 3 bases from V and 3 from J; bases not matched to a gene: 9. Germline V gene data show CDR1 as SGDLS and CDR2 as YYNGEE. The CDR3 contains 18 residues.